These T cell receptor beta chains were read from a single sample in a study of blood T cell repertoires in COVID-19. TCRdb keeps only in-frame clones here, not all; method: immunoSEQ multiplex PCR. The sample consists of 150,000 to 200,000 clones, under 90% of them appearing once. The specimen sequenced was PBMCs or T cells enriched from blood (not recorded which). The source is a man aged 45 to 65 who had recovered from COVID-19. The CDR3 runs from the conserved cysteine through the conserved F or W. A D gene is named only where the DNA matches it firmly. Size is stated for part of the rows, as once, few or many counts, or as a class when the clone is expanded.

J gene: TRBJ2-2; V gene: TRBV10-3; D gene: .; clone size: .; CDR3 protein: CAIRAGTGELFF; CDR3 DNA: TGTGCCATCAGGGCCGGGACCGGGGAGCTGTTTTTT
J gene: TRBJ1-2; V gene: TRBV19; D gene: .; clone size: .; CDR3 protein: CASGRGGLYGYTF; CDR3 DNA: TGTGCCAGCGGGCGGGGGGGCCTCTATGGCTACACCTTC
J gene: TRBJ2-1; V gene: TRBV3-1/TRBV3-2; D gene: TRBD2; clone size: .; CDR3 protein: CASSHDGTSQVNEQFF; CDR3 DNA: TGTGCCAGCAGCCACGACGGGACTAGTCAGGTCAATGAGCAGTTCTTC
J gene: TRBJ1-6; V gene: TRBV11-2; D gene: .; clone size: .; CDR3 protein: CASSRRYNSPLHF; CDR3 DNA: TGTGCCAGCAGCCGGAGGTATAATTCACCCCTCCACTTT
J gene: TRBJ2-1; V gene: TRBV19; D gene: TRBD1; clone size: .; CDR3 protein: CASTRQGSYNEQFF; CDR3 DNA: TGTGCCAGTACTAGACAGGGGTCCTACAATGAGCAGTTCTTC
J gene: TRBJ1-2; V gene: TRBV6-5; D gene: .; clone size: .; CDR3 protein: CAGAGNYGYTF; CDR3 DNA: TGTGCTGGGGCAGGGAACTATGGCTACACCTTC
J gene: TRBJ1-4; V gene: TRBV5-1; D gene: TRBD1; clone size: .; CDR3 protein: CASSAGQTTNEKLFF; CDR3 DNA: TGCGCCAGCAGCGCGGGACAGACAACTAATGAAAAACTGTTTTTT
J gene: TRBJ2-3; V gene: TRBV5-4; D gene: .; clone size: once; CDR3 protein: CASSSDRDWATDTQYF; CDR3 DNA: TGTGCCAGCAGCTCAGATAGGGACTGGGCCACAGATACGCAGTATTTT
J gene: TRBJ1-5; V gene: TRBV18; D gene: .; clone size: .; CDR3 protein: CASSSDRNQPQHF; CDR3 DNA: TGTGCCAGCTCCTCAGACAGAAATCAGCCCCAGCATTTT
J gene: TRBJ2-1; V gene: TRBV5-6; D gene: .; clone size: .; CDR3 protein: CASSFRGLYNEQFF; CDR3 DNA: TGTGCCAGCAGCTTCCGAGGCCTGTACAATGAGCAGTTCTTC
J gene: TRBJ2-7; V gene: TRBV3-1/TRBV3-2; D gene: TRBD1; clone size: .; CDR3 protein: CASSPSGTGNPEQYF; CDR3 DNA: TGTGCCAGCAGCCCAAGTGGGACAGGGAACCCCGAGCAGTACTTC
J gene: TRBJ1-2; V gene: TRBV3-1/TRBV3-2; D gene: TRBD1; clone size: .; CDR3 protein: CASSTRDRGGHYGYTF; CDR3 DNA: TGTGCCAGCAGCACCCGGGACAGGGGAGGCCACTATGGCTACACCTTC
J gene: TRBJ2-1; V gene: TRBV28; D gene: .; clone size: .; CDR3 protein: CASSLFAGISYNEQFF; CDR3 DNA: TGTGCCAGCAGTTTATTCGCGGGGATTTCCTACAATGAGCAGTTCTTC
J gene: TRBJ1-2; V gene: TRBV27; D gene: TRBD1; clone size: .; CDR3 protein: CASSSPGQGAVGYTF; CDR3 DNA: TGTGCCAGCAGCTCCCCCGGACAGGGGGCTGTGGGCTACACCTTC
J gene: TRBJ2-2; V gene: TRBV7-9; D gene: TRBD1; clone size: .; CDR3 protein: CASSPLGTGGTGELFF; CDR3 DNA: TGTGCCAGCAGCCCCCTAGGGACAGGGGGCACCGGGGAGCTGTTTTTT
J gene: TRBJ1-1; V gene: TRBV6-4; D gene: .; clone size: .; CDR3 protein: CASSERGTEAFF; CDR3 DNA: TGTGCCAGCAGTGAAAGAGGGACTGAAGCTTTCTTT
J gene: TRBJ1-1; V gene: TRBV5-4; D gene: .; clone size: .; CDR3 protein: CASSLVPLPTEAFF; CDR3 DNA: TGTGCCAGCAGCTTGGTCCCCCTACCCACTGAAGCTTTCTTT
J gene: TRBJ1-2; V gene: TRBV7-8; D gene: .; clone size: .; CDR3 protein: CASSLTGLTYGYTF; CDR3 DNA: TGTGCCAGCAGCTTAACAGGGCTAACCTATGGCTACACCTTC
J gene: TRBJ1-3; V gene: TRBV7-6; D gene: TRBD1; clone size: few; CDR3 protein: CASSPQTGTGNTIYF; CDR3 DNA: TGTGCCAGCAGCCCCCAGACAGGGACTGGAAACACCATATATTTT
J gene: TRBJ2-1; V gene: TRBV27; D gene: TRBD1; clone size: few; CDR3 protein: CASSSRDSSYNEQFF; CDR3 DNA: TGTGCCAGCAGCAGCCGGGACAGCTCCTACAATGAGCAGTTCTTC
J gene: TRBJ2-2; V gene: TRBV18; D gene: TRBD2; clone size: .; CDR3 protein: CASSPGSGARSGELFF; CDR3 DNA: TGTGCCAGCTCACCGGGGAGCGGGGCTCGGTCCGGGGAGCTGTTTTTT
J gene: TRBJ2-7; V gene: TRBV6-5; D gene: TRBD1; clone size: once; CDR3 protein: CASSYAVGGSYEQYF; CDR3 DNA: TGTGCCAGCAGTTACGCCGTAGGGGGCAGCTACGAGCAGTACTTC
J gene: TRBJ1-2; V gene: TRBV7-2; D gene: .; clone size: .; CDR3 protein: CASSLGQGKYGYTF; CDR3 DNA: TGTGCCAGCAGCTTAGGTCAGGGGAAGTATGGCTACACCTTC
J gene: TRBJ1-2; V gene: TRBV6-5; D gene: TRBD1; clone size: .; CDR3 protein: CASKSGTDSYGYTF; CDR3 DNA: TGTGCCAGCAAATCCGGGACAGATAGCTATGGCTACACCTTC
J gene: TRBJ1-6; V gene: TRBV11-3; D gene: TRBD1; clone size: .; CDR3 protein: CASSSGTGGSPLHF; CDR3 DNA: TGTGCCAGCAGCTCTGGGACAGGGGGTTCACCCCTCCACTTT
J gene: TRBJ2-5; V gene: TRBV11-3; D gene: .; clone size: once; CDR3 protein: CASSFGGTGTQYF; CDR3 DNA: TGTGCCAGCAGCTTCGGCGGGACCGGGACCCAGTACTTC
J gene: TRBJ2-7; V gene: TRBV2; D gene: TRBD2; clone size: .; CDR3 protein: CASRGQGLAGGSPYEQYF; CDR3 DNA: TGTGCCAGCAGGGGTCAGGGACTAGCGGGGGGTTCCCCCTACGAGCAGTACTTC
J gene: TRBJ1-1; V gene: TRBV4-2; D gene: .; clone size: once; CDR3 protein: CASSQRQRGLNTEAFF; CDR3 DNA: TGTGCCAGCAGCCAAAGACAGCGGGGGCTGAACACTGAAGCTTTCTTT
J gene: TRBJ2-1; V gene: TRBV5-1; D gene: TRBD2; clone size: once; CDR3 protein: CASSLSGDSYNEQFF; CDR3 DNA: TGCGCCAGCAGTCTTAGCGGGGATTCCTACAATGAGCAGTTCTTC
J gene: TRBJ2-4; V gene: TRBV9; D gene: .; clone size: .; CDR3 protein: CASSPRQEADIQYF; CDR3 DNA: TGTGCCAGCAGCCCCCGACAGGAGGCGGACATTCAGTACTTC
J gene: TRBJ2-7; V gene: TRBV5-4; D gene: TRBD2; clone size: .; CDR3 protein: CASSLEGLAREQYF; CDR3 DNA: TGTGCCAGCAGCTTGGAGGGACTAGCTCGGGAGCAGTACTTC
J gene: TRBJ1-3; V gene: TRBV11-1; D gene: .; clone size: .; CDR3 protein: CASSLYGGRSGNTIYF; CDR3 DNA: TGTGCCAGCAGCTTATATGGAGGACGCTCTGGAAACACCATATATTTT
J gene: TRBJ2-1; V gene: TRBV10-1; D gene: TRBD2; clone size: once; CDR3 protein: CASSDGAGGINEQFF; CDR3 DNA: TGCGCCAGCAGTGATGGCGCGGGGGGGATCAATGAGCAGTTCTTC
J gene: TRBJ1-4; V gene: TRBV5-5; D gene: .; clone size: few; CDR3 protein: CARGGGGDLEKLFF; CDR3 DNA: TGTGCCCGCGGGGGAGGGGGAGATTTGGAAAAACTGTTTTTT
J gene: TRBJ2-3; V gene: TRBV3-1/TRBV3-2; D gene: .; clone size: .; CDR3 protein: CASSQGWGQVDTQYF; CDR3 DNA: TGTGCCAGCAGCCAGGGTTGGGGGCAGGTGGATACGCAGTATTTT
J gene: TRBJ2-7; V gene: TRBV2; D gene: .; clone size: .; CDR3 protein: CASSEARGPSYEQYF; CDR3 DNA: TGTGCCAGCAGTGAAGCGCGGGGGCCTTCCTACGAGCAGTACTTC
J gene: TRBJ1-2; V gene: TRBV3-1/TRBV3-2; D gene: .; clone size: .; CDR3 protein: CASSPTEANYGYTF; CDR3 DNA: TGTGCCAGCAGCCCGACAGAAGCTAACTATGGCTACACCTTC
J gene: TRBJ2-2; V gene: TRBV5-1; D gene: TRBD1; clone size: .; CDR3 protein: CASSLDGTGGGGELFF; CDR3 DNA: TGCGCCAGCAGCTTGGACGGGACAGGGGGCGGCGGGGAGCTGTTTTTT
J gene: TRBJ2-3; V gene: TRBV5-4; D gene: TRBD2; clone size: .; CDR3 protein: CASSPRLAGARRTTDTQYF; CDR3 DNA: TGTGCCAGCAGCCCCCGACTAGCGGGGGCCAGAAGGACCACAGATACGCAGTATTTT
J gene: TRBJ2-5; V gene: TRBV10-3; D gene: .; clone size: once; CDR3 protein: CAISESGEARETQYF; CDR3 DNA: TGTGCCATCAGTGAGTCAGGGGAGGCCCGGGAGACCCAGTACTTC